Each of the 20 T cell receptor beta chains below was sequenced from the same sample in a study of T cell responses to AZD1222 COVID-19 vaccine. The data were produced by immunoSEQ multiplex PCR, yet TCRdb's version contains in-frame clones alone and is incomplete. The sample has over 65,000 clones, roughly nine tenths seen once. Sequenced here: peripheral blood, sampled on day 0 of MenACWY control vaccination. These TCRs come from an adult in good health.

The chain employs TRBV7-2 and TRBJ1-6, with D maybe TRBD1 (5 bases). CDR3 length: 15 residues. Germline CDR1 is SGHTA and CDR2 is FQGNSA. V was shortened by 4 bases and J by 5 bases, with 12 bases between the two germline ends. CDR3: CASSSSGGNNSPLHF. In nucleotides, the CDR3 is TGTGCCAGCAGCTCCAGTGGGGGTAATAATTCACCCCTCCACTTT.

This rearrangement joins TRBV21-1 to TRBJ2-3; the tabulated D call, TRBD2, remains unverified against the DNA. TRBV21-1 is labeled a pseudogene. The CDR3 spans 17 residues. The CDR3 loop is CASSKSSGSEATDTQYF. The DNA for the CDR3 is TGTGCCAGCAGCAAATCATCGGGTAGCGAGGCCACAGATACGCAGTATTTT.

The chain couples TRBV7-9 to TRBJ2-7, with TRBD1 matching 7 bases. Germline trimming cut 5 bases from V and 3 bases from J; bases unmatched to any gene: 7. The CDR3 extends over 14 amino acids. The germline gives CDR1 SEHNR, CDR2 FQNEAQ (reference sequence). The CDR3 reads CASSEMGQNYEQYF. CDR3 bases: TGTGCCAGCAGCGAAATGGGACAGAACTACGAGCAGTACTTC.

The V and J genes are TRBV19 and TRBJ2-7; 7 positions match TRBD1. The trim removed 7 bases at V and 5 bases at J, leaving 11 bases unmatched. Germline values: CDR1 LNHDA, CDR2 SQIVND (reference sequence). This CDR3 comprises 14 residues. CDR3 region: CASTEDRSSHEQYF. The CDR3 bases are TGTGCCAGTACCGAGGACAGGTCGAGTCACGAGCAGTACTTC.

In DNA form, the CDR3 reads TGTGCCAGCAGCCCGGAGGCTAGCGGGAGCTCCTACAATGAGCAGTTCTTC. Translation: CASSPEASGSSYNEQFF. The V call is TRBV5-4, the J call TRBJ2-1; 10 nucleotides line up with TRBD2. From germline, CDR1 is SGHNT and CDR2 YYREEE (reference sequence). V was clipped by 4 bases and J by 0 bases; unmatched bases: 7. The CDR3 loop spans 17 amino acids.

CDR3 nucleotides: TGTGCCAGCAGTTGGCAGGGAGTCTCGAACACCGGGGAGCTGTTTTTT. Amino acids: CASSWQGVSNTGELFF. The chain employs TRBV6-2 or TRBV6-3 and TRBJ2-2; the D gene could be TRBD1 or TRBD2 (5 bases each). Looked up from germline, CDR1 is MNHEY and CDR2 is SVGEGT. The CDR3 is made up of 16 amino acids. Trimming stripped 4 bases from V and 0 bases from J, with 12 bases between.

The chain employs TRBV19 and TRBJ1-5; unclear D gene. This CDR3 has 12 amino acids. Per the germline V gene, CDR1 is LNHDA and CDR2 is SQIVND (reference sequence). V was pared by 3 bases and J by 7 bases, with 7 bases between. CDR3 in amino acids: CASSIYGQPQHF. The DNA for the CDR3 is TGTGCCAGTAGTATCTATGGGCAGCCCCAGCATTTT. Supplemented by reference TRBV19 and TRBJ1-5, the full variable domain reads DGGITQSPKYLFRKEGQNVTLSCEQNLNHDAMYWYRQDPGQGLRLIYYSQIVNDFQKGDIAEGYSVSREKKESFPLTVTSAQKNPTAFYLCASSIYGQPQHFGDGTRLSIL.

The chain employs TRBV28 and TRBJ1-5, with D maybe TRBD1 (6 bases). Trimming shortened V by 6 bases and J by 4 bases, and 22 bases separated the two germline ends. CDR1 MDHEN and CDR2 SYDVKM come from the germline V gene. This CDR3 is built from 17 residues. This CDR3 reads CASRVRRDIEGNQPQHF. The CDR3 coding sequence is TGTGCCAGCAGGGTCCGCCGGGACATCGAGGGTAATCAGCCCCAGCATTTT.

The V gene is TRBV5-6, the J gene TRBJ1-5; D unresolved. Trimming removed 4 bases at V and 1 base at J, with 12 bases between. Looked up from germline, CDR1 is SGHDT and CDR2 is YYEEEE. The CDR3 totals 15 residues. In nucleotides, the CDR3 is TGTGCCAGCAGCGTCCGGGCCCGAAGCAATCAGCCCCAGCATTTT. This encodes CASSVRARSNQPQHF.

The chain carries TRBV19 and TRBJ2-2, with a weak D call TRBD2 (6 bases). CDR3 length: 17 amino acids. Trimming shortened V by 1 base and J by 0 bases, and 12 bases separated the two germline ends. The V gene's germline CDR1 is LNHDA and CDR2 SQIVND (reference sequence). In DNA form, the CDR3 reads TGTGCCAGTAGTATAGTAGCGGCAGACCCGAACACCGGGGAGCTGTTTTTT. This codes for CASSIVAADPNTGELFF.

In this sample, this clone turned up once. V gene TRBV28 combines with J gene TRBJ2-1, with a weak D call TRBD2 (6 bases). The CDR3 extends over 16 amino acids. CDR1 is MDHEN, CDR2 SYDVKM, per germline. Trimming took 8 bases from V and 1 from J, leaving 18 bases between them. The CDR3 spells CASSQGGGRSYNEQFF. The CDR3 DNA sequence: TGTGCCAGCTCCCAGGGTGGGGGGAGGTCCTACAATGAGCAGTTCTTC. Full variable domain (remainder filled in from reference TRBV28 and TRBJ2-1): DVKVTQSSRYLVKRTGEKVFLECVQDMDHENMFWYRQDPGLGLRLIYFSYDVKMKEKGDIPEGYSVSREKKERFSLILESASTNQTSMYLCASSQGGGRSYNEQFFGPGTRLTVL.

Worth noting for this clone: In the same sample, other DNA sequences code for this CDR3. The chain links TRBV5-1 to TRBJ2-5; 8 bases match TRBD1. The CDR3 runs 14 residues. V trimming: 4 bases; J trimming: 1 base; junction bases outside the gene matches: 3. Germline lookup yields CDR1 SGHRS and CDR2 YFSETQ. Here the CDR3 DNA reads TGCGCCAGCAGCCCCGGACAGGGCCAAGAGACCCAGTACTTC. This gives the protein CASSPGQGQETQYF.

This clone was detected a few times. The chain carries TRBV5-8 and TRBJ2-7; D is tentatively TRBD1 or TRBD2 (5 bases each). Germline CDR1 is SGHTS and CDR2 is YDEGEE. CDR3 length: 12 amino acids. V was cut by 4 bases and J by 4 bases, with 9 bases left in between. CDR3 nucleotide sequence: TGTGCCAGCAGCAGGGGACCGTACGAGCAGTACTTC. Its protein product is CASSRGPYEQYF. The variable domain in full, with the rest retrieved from reference TRBV5-8 and TRBJ2-7, is EAGVTQSPTHLIKTRGQQATLRCSPISGHTSVYWYQQALGLGLQFLLWYDEGEERNRGNFPPRFSGRQFPNYSSELNVNALELEDSALYLCASSRGPYEQYFGPGTRLTVT.

V is TRBV24-1 and J is TRBJ2-1, with TRBD2 identical over 8 bases. V gave up 9 bases and J gave up 2 bases; unmatched junction bases: 2. CDR3 length: 13 amino acids. Germline V gene sequence: CDR1 KGHDR, CDR2 SFDVKD. CDR3 amino acids: CATAGGAYNEQFF. The CDR3 bases are TGTGCCACCGCCGGGGGGGCCTACAATGAGCAGTTCTTC.

J is TRBJ2-1 and V is TRBV5-1; 7 bases match TRBD2. Looked up from germline, CDR1 is SGHRS and CDR2 is YFSETQ. This CDR3 comprises 15 residues. After removal of 3 bases from V and 6 bases from J, the junction contained 9 bases not matched to a gene. DNA of the CDR3: TGCGCCAGCAGCTCCGGGACTGGCGGGAGCAATGAGCAGTTCTTC. This encodes CASSSGTGGSNEQFF.

This clone was seen only once. V gene TRBV18 combines with J gene TRBJ2-1, with 8 bases that match TRBD1. Trimming took 3 bases from V and 6 from J; bases not matched to a gene: 4. The CDR3 extends over 14 amino acids. The germline CDR1 and CDR2 sequences are KGHSH and LQKENI. The CDR3 DNA sequence: TGTGCCAGCTCACCTTTGCAGGGGGCCAATGAGCAGTTCTTC. This translates into CASSPLQGANEQFF.

The V and J genes are TRBV6-5 and TRBJ2-5; unclear D gene. Germline V lookup: CDR1 MNHEY, CDR2 SVGAGI. The CDR3 is made up of 12 amino acids. Trimming took off 4 bases at V and 2 bases at J, with 5 bases between the two ends. CDR3 protein: CASSWQQETQYF. CDR3 in DNA: TGTGCCAGCAGTTGGCAACAAGAGACCCAGTACTTC.

The chain links TRBV9 to TRBJ1-4; tentative D call: TRBD1 (5 bases). The CDR3 totals 14 residues. The V gene lost 3 bases and the J gene lost 14 bases, with 20 bases spanning the gap. Germline V gene lookup returns CDR1 SGDLS and CDR2 YYNGEE. The DNA for the CDR3 is TGTGCCAGCAGCGCTCCAACTCCCGGGGCCAATCTGTTTTTT. Translated: CASSAPTPGANLFF.

The chain is built from TRBV27 and TRBJ1-6; tentatively, D is TRBD1 (5 bases). Germline V gives CDR1 MNHEY, CDR2 SMNVEV (reference sequence). The CDR3 is 12 residues long. Trimming left V 6 bases short and J 8 bases short, with 8 bases between. CDR3 in DNA: TGTGCCAGCAGGACAGCAGATTCACCCCTCCACTTT. Translating gives CASRTADSPLHF.

The gene calls are TRBV28 and TRBJ2-7, with D possibly being TRBD2 (5 bases). Germline values: CDR1 MDHEN, CDR2 SYDVKM. The CDR3 loop spans 13 amino acids. V lost 6 bases and J lost 6, with 15 bases in between. CDR3 in DNA: TGTGCCAGCAGACGCGAGGTCCGGGGCGAGCAGTACTTC. Encoded protein: CASRREVRGEQYF. The whole variable domain, filled in from reference TRBV28 and TRBJ2-7, reads DVKVTQSSRYLVKRTGEKVFLECVQDMDHENMFWYRQDPGLGLRLIYFSYDVKMKEKGDIPEGYSVSREKKERFSLILESASTNQTSMYLCASRREVRGEQYFGPGTRLTVT.